Listed below are T cell receptor beta chains from one sample, sequenced in a study of blood T cell repertoires in COVID-19. Sequencing was performed with immunoSEQ multiplex PCR; in TCRdb, only in-frame clones are kept and a portion is missing. The profile shows 250,000 to 300,000 clones, 86% of them singletons. Sequencing was carried out using peripheral blood. Source of these receptors: a man between 18 and 35 years old with active or convalescent COVID-19. CDR3s include the opening cysteine and the closing phenylalanine or tryptophan. The order of the fields is V gene, D gene, clone size, J gene, CDR3 protein, CDR3 DNA. A D gene is named only where the DNA matches it firmly. Clone sizes are given selectively: once, few, many, or a class where the clone is expanded.

>TRBV19|-|-|TRBJ2-5
CASSTAGETQYF
TGTGCCAGTAGTACCGCGGGAGAGACCCAGTACTTC
>TRBV3-1/TRBV3-2|-|-|TRBJ2-7
CASSQGLAYEQYF
TGTGCCAGCAGCCAAGGACTGGCTTACGAGCAGTACTTC
>TRBV18|TRBD2|-|TRBJ2-7
CASSRSGSIDEQYF
TGTGCCAGCTCACGTAGCGGGAGTATCGACGAGCAGTACTTC
>TRBV5-1|-|-|TRBJ2-5
CASSLEATPGETQYF
TGCGCCAGCAGCTTGGAGGCCACCCCGGGGGAGACCCAGTACTTC
>TRBV11-3|-|once|TRBJ1-2
CASSLDRDTGYTF
TGTGCCAGCAGCTTAGATCGGGATACTGGCTACACCTTC
>TRBV6-5|TRBD1|-|TRBJ1-2
CASSKNRGDNYGYTF
TGTGCCAGCAGTAAAAACAGGGGAGACAACTATGGCTACACCTTC
>TRBV11-2|TRBD1|-|TRBJ2-1
CASSSVGTGVYNEQFF
TGTGCCAGCAGCTCAGTCGGGACAGGGGTTTACAATGAGCAGTTCTTC
>TRBV10-3|TRBD2|-|TRBJ2-1
CAISEAGGFRNEQFF
TGTGCCATCAGTGAAGCGGGGGGATTCCGCAATGAGCAGTTCTTC
>TRBV7-9|TRBD1|-|TRBJ2-7
CASSLVGQYEQYF
TGTGCCAGCAGCTTAGTGGGACAGTACGAGCAGTACTTC
>TRBV6-5|TRBD1|once|TRBJ2-1
CASSYGQGKFF
TGTGCCAGCAGTTATGGACAGGGGAAGTTCTTC
>TRBV6-5|-|-|TRBJ1-5
CASNREGISNQPQHF
TGTGCCAGCAATAGAGAGGGTATCAGCAATCAGCCCCAGCATTTT
>TRBV27|TRBD1|-|TRBJ2-7
CASSLGTGLGEQYF
TGTGCCAGCAGTCTCGGGACAGGGTTAGGCGAGCAGTACTTC
>TRBV6-2/TRBV6-3|-|-|TRBJ2-2
CASSSQTDPAGELFF
TGTGCCAGCAGTTCCCAGACAGACCCAGCCGGGGAGCTGTTTTTT
>TRBV14|-|-|TRBJ2-3
CASSQGAGYGTDTQYF
TGTGCCAGCAGCCAAGGGGCAGGTTATGGCACAGATACGCAGTATTTT
>TRBV6-5|TRBD1|-|TRBJ1-6
CASGTGGGSPLHF
TGTGCCAGCGGGACAGGAGGAGGATCACCCCTCCACTTT
>TRBV18|-|-|TRBJ2-7
CASSPRRGNRGEQYF
TGTGCCAGCTCACCCCGCCGCGGGAACCGCGGCGAGCAGTACTTC
>TRBV6-5|-|-|TRBJ2-7
CASSATGTAYEQYF
TGTGCCAGCAGCGCTACCGGGACTGCTTACGAGCAGTACTTC
>TRBV27|-|-|TRBJ1-1
CASSLLGQHTEAFF
TGTGCCAGCAGTTTACTGGGACAACACACTGAAGCTTTCTTT
>TRBV13|TRBD2|once|TRBJ2-1
CASSLAGGVHNEQFF
TGTGCCAGCAGCTTAGCGGGGGGGGTGCACAATGAGCAGTTCTTC
>TRBV11-3|-|few|TRBJ2-3
CASSSYNGGEGSTDTQYF
TGTGCCAGCAGCTCATACAATGGCGGTGAGGGTAGCACAGATACGCAGTATTTT